The entry below gives a single T cell receptor (beta chain) sequence along with its context. These data come from a study of blood T cell repertoires in COVID-19. About the study: T cells, B-cell-depleted T cells, or PBMCs provided the cDNA or gDNA that served as material.

The repertoire was sequenced with immunoSEQ multiplex PCR; TCRdb's copy has only in-frame clones and lacks some. Found here are about 250,000 clones, roughly 84% of them singletons; the top ten hold more than 1.5%. Per the germline V gene, CDR1 is SNHLY and CDR2 is FYNNEI. There are 16 residues in the CDR3. The V gene lost 2 bases and the J gene lost 1 base, with 11 bases spanning the gap. Sequenced: peripheral blood. This clonotype was sampled from a woman in her 40s who had recovered from COVID-19. The genes are TRBV2 and TRBJ2-2, with no clear D. CDR3 DNA: TGTGCCAGCAGTGAAAATAGACTGAGGAACACCGGGGAGCTGTTTTTT. Translating it yields CASSENRLRNTGELFF. Complete variable domain (other parts from reference TRBV2 and TRBJ2-2): EPEVTQTPSHQVTQMGQEVILRCVPISNHLYFYWYRQILGQKVEFLVSFYNNEISEKSEIFDDQFSVERPDGSNFTLKIRSTKLEDSAMYFCASSENRLRNTGELFFGEGSRLTVL.